Sequencing of this TCR beta chain was carried out in a study of blood T cell repertoires in COVID-19 (dated by TCRdb to about 2020). At the level of the whole study: Samples from collaborators originated in the United States, Italy and Spain and spanned both the acute and convalescent phases of COVID-19. The material from the prospective study consisted of cDNA or gDNA derived from T cells, B-cell-depleted T cells, or PBMCs. Subjects who had been exposed to COVID-19, were actively infected with it, or had recovered from it provided the deeply sampled blood TCRbeta repertoires that made up the dataset. The repertoires were released in a freely available public database meant as a resource for research on the immune response to SARS-CoV-2. The samples were drawn from the first 160 participants of the ongoing ImmuneRACE study and from some 1,300 subjects provided by 6 global collaborators. A de-identified subject ID, COVID-19 status, age in years and sex were almost always included in the sample metadata. Where available, HLA class I and class II types were obtained from metadata supplied by the sample provider rather than from assay-based typing. General conclusions and limits of the study: Clinical and demographic metadata were provided uncurated, with the amount varying by source and participant.

Reading from cysteine to phenylalanine, the CDR3 counts 13 amino acids. The CDR3 DNA has 39 bases and is translated from base 1. Germline trimming amounts to 4 bases on V and 10 bases on J, with 9 as the count of junction bases outside the gene matches. Samples from volunteer blood donors who had recovered from COVID-19 were contributed by a second Seattle source. The collaborating institutions used their own protocols to collect whole blood in K2EDTA tubes. Collaborator samples were shipped for TCRbeta analysis as frozen whole blood, isolated PBMCs, or DNA extracted from either sample type. As regards this clone: Its binding antigen is unknown. Base quality data are lacking; no much larger clone is found one base away.

The immunoSEQ Assay, a bias-controlled multiplex PCR, was used to amplify TCRbeta CDR3 regions from genomic DNA. In the authors' own workflow: Nucleated cell counts per sample were estimated from amplification of reference gene primers within the assay. To quantify the absolute abundance of each unique TCRbeta CDR3 rearrangement, sequence reads were collapsed and filtered. Productive Simpson clonality was computed per sample as the square root of Simpson's diversity index over productive rearrangements. Drawn from immuneACCESS, this table holds only the in-frame rearrangements with V and J called that TCRdb kept. Clones are partly lost; checked studies trace under half to an unresolved V gene and leave the rest unexplained. For V, J and clone size, that table is used; D and trimming come from the DNA. This sample lists 240,000 or so clones; 85% to 90% were detected once. About 1% of the sample goes to the ten largest clones.

The receptor chain draws on TRBV12-3 or TRBV12-4 and TRBJ1-2, with 7 bases aligning to TRBD1. This receptor was taken from a woman in her thirties or forties who had recovered from COVID-19. The sequenced material came from peripheral blood. For the CDR3, the sequence is CASSSDRVSVYTF. DNA sequence: TGTGCCAGCAGTTCCGACAGGGTCTCGGTCTACACCTTC.